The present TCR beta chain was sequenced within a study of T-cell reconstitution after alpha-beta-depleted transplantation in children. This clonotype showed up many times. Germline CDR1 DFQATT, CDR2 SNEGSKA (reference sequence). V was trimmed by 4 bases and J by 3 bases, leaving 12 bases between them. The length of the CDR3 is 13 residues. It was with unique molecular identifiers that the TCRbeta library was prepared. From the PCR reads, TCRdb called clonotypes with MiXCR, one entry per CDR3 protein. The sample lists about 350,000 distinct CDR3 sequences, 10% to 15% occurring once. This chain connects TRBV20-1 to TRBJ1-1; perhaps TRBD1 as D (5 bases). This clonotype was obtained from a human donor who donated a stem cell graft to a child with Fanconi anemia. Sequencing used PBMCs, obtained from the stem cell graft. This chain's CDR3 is CSAKAGRDTEAFF. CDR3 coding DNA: TGCAGTGCTAAGGCAGGCAGGGACACTGAAGCTTTCTTT.